This note documents a single T cell receptor (beta chain) sequence. Its antigen target is currently unknown. Base qualities were left out, and no much larger clone turns up one base away. CDR1 and CDR2 are read off the germline V gene as SGHNT and YENEEA. There are 15 amino acids in the CDR3, from cysteine to phenylalanine inclusive. Kept here is only the CDR3 DNA, which spans 45 bases and is read in frame from base 1. Trimmed from V: 1 base; trimmed from J: 4 bases; junction bases lacking a gene match: 5. The data were obtained in a study of cytotoxic CD8 clonotypes in ibrutinib-treated CLL (dated by TCRdb to the early 2020s). In the study overall: The cohort had ten to twelve relapsed/refractory and 15 treatment-naive patients; 17 to 18 were IGHV unmutated. Partial responses were observed in some 24 patients and complete responses in 2; after a median follow-up of about 69 months, remission was maintained in 15 or so patients and progression was observed in roughly 12. Samples at response were collected after a median of about twelve months of treatment, with a range of roughly 6 to 40 months. Samples averaged approximately 260,000 productive templates and some 91,000 productive rearrangements. Longitudinal samples were available for about 30% of the roughly 90 trial participants. Cryopreserved peripheral blood mononuclear cells were obtained before treatment, at response, and at either sustained remission or disease progression. Every remission and progressive disease sample was obtained while ibrutinib was still being received by the patients. Findings and caveats that apply to the study as a whole: Sustained-remission and progressing patients did not have matched sampling times, and lymph node repertoires were not examined. Public clonotypes were rare and either shrank or stayed stable during treatment, and the rise in clonality at ibrutinib response reflected expansion of private clonotypes. Baseline clonality was found to be higher than that of age-matched healthy donors and was strongly correlated with circulating CD8+ T-cell counts. Clonality rose at ibrutinib response, remained stable during sustained remission, and dropped back toward baseline at progression.

On a MiSeq, deep resolution sequencing aimed for a depth between 1 in 1 million and 1 in 200,000 T cells, with each clonotype covered around 9.2x on average. TCR beta libraries were generated with the immunoSEQ hsTCRB Kit. On the study's bioinformatics: The data were analyzed with ImmunoSEQ Analyzer and ImmunoSEQ Data Assistant, and V, D and J gene assignments followed IMGT definitions. Clonality, which ranges from 0 to 1, was calculated by subtracting the normalized Shannon entropy of productive rearrangement frequencies from one. Only overrepresented clonotypes making up at least 0.05% of each patient's repertoire were included in the public clonotype analysis. Approximately 14 age-matched healthy donor repertoires from immuneACCESS were used as controls for clonality. The clones in this table, taken by TCRdb from immuneACCESS, are in-frame only. Not every clone is retained; where verified, under half of the shortfall comes from an unresolved V gene, and the cause of the rest is unknown. For V, J and clone size, that table is used; D and trimming come from the DNA. Within this sample are fewer than 400,000 clones, with 67% of them counted one time only. The ten largest clonotypes hold around 6.3% of the sample.

Around 1.8 micrograms of genomic DNA were extracted from cryopreserved PBMCs for TCR beta library preparation. High-throughput TCR beta sequencing was performed on longitudinal blood samples from CLL patients receiving ibrutinib monotherapy. The patients took part in an open-label, single-center phase 2 trial of ibrutinib monotherapy. This sequence was found in a human donor with chronic lymphocytic leukemia. This chain is built from TRBV11-3 and TRBJ1-1, and 8 bases in between align with TRBD1. The sample here was PBMCs, taken after 36 months of ibrutinib treatment. The bases read TGTGCCAGCAGCTTAGCCGGACAGGGAGGCACTGAAGCTTTCTTT. This yields the protein CASSLAGQGGTEAFF.